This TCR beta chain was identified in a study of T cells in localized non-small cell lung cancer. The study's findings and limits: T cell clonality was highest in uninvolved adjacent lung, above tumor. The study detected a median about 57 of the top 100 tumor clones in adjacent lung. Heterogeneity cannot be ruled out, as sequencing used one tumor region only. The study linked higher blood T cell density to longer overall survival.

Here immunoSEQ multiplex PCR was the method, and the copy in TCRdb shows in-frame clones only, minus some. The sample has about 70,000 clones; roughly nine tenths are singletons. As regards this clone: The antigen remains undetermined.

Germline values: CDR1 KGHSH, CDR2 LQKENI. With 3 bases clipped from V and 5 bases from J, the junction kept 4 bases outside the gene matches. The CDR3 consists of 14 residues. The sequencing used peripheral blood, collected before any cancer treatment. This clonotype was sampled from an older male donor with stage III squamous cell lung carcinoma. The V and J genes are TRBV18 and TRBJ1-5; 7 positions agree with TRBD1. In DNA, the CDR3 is TGTGCCAGCTCACCGACAGGGAAGGATCAGCCCCAGCATTTT. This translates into CASSPTGKDQPQHF.